These 27 T cell receptor beta chains were all obtained from the same sample, sequenced in a study of shared clonotypes between healthy human individuals. Clones were sequenced by immunoSEQ multiplex PCR, and TCRdb holds only the in-frame ones, with some missing. The sample yields hundreds of thousands of clones, 90% to 97% seen once. What was sequenced was naive CD4+ T cells sorted from blood. As for subset: CD45RA+ positively selected. Every receptor here comes from a young woman in good health.

The chain joins TRBV5-1 to TRBJ2-1, with D perhaps TRBD2 (5 bases). Germline CDR1 and CDR2: SGHRS and YFSETQ. V dropped 3 bases and J dropped 9 bases, with 10 bases sitting between them. The CDR3 sequence is 12 residues long. DNA for the CDR3: TGCGCCAGCAGCTGGACCGAGGGTGAGCAGTTCTTC. This sequence encodes CASSWTEGEQFF. Complete variable domain (other parts from reference TRBV5-1 and TRBJ2-1): KAGVTQTPRYLIKTRGQQVTLSCSPISGHRSVSWYQQTPGQGLQFLFEYFSETQRNKGNFPGRFSGRQFSNSRSEMNVSTLELGDSALYLCASSWTEGEQFFGPGTRLTVL.

The chain carries TRBV5-6 and TRBJ1-2; D ambiguous. The length of the CDR3 is 13 residues. V lost 4 bases and J 4 bases, leaving 11 bases between the germline ends. CDR1 and CDR2 from the germline V gene are SGHDT and YYEEEE. CDR3 amino acids: CASSAPRPYGYTF. DNA for the CDR3: TGTGCCAGCAGCGCCCCCCGGCCCTATGGCTACACCTTC.

The genes are TRBV5-1 and TRBJ1-4; D not resolved. The CDR3 length is 15 residues. The ends were cut back, 2 bases at V and 5 bases at J, with 13 bases in the middle. The V gene's germline CDR1 is SGHRS and CDR2 YFSETQ. The DNA of the CDR3 is TGCGCCAGCAGCTTAGTTCCGACAAGAAATGAAAAACTGTTTTTT. This translates into CASSLVPTRNEKLFF.

This chain links TRBV29-1 with TRBJ2-7, with a tentative D call TRBD2 (7 bases). Germline V lookup: CDR1 SQVTM, CDR2 ANQGSEA. The CDR3 totals 16 residues. The V end lost 7 bases, the J end lost 4 bases, and 26 bases lay between the germline ends. Written as DNA, the CDR3 is TGCAGCGCCGAAGGCGGGGGCCCAGGGCAGGGGTACGAGCAGTACTTC. As protein: CSAEGGGPGQGYEQYF.

This chain uses TRBV6-5 with TRBJ2-7, with D possibly being TRBD2 (5 bases). Trimming took off 6 bases at V and 4 bases at J, with 13 bases between the two ends. Germline lookup yields CDR1 MNHEY and CDR2 SVGAGI. CDR3 size: 13 residues. DNA for the CDR3: TGTGCCAGCAGAGCAGGCGGGTTATACGAGCAGTACTTC. Its translation: CASRAGGLYEQYF.

The chain is built from TRBV5-4 and TRBJ2-7, with D maybe TRBD2 (5 bases). CDR1 SGHNT and CDR2 YYREEE come from the germline V gene (reference sequence). This CDR3 has 14 amino acids. The V end was cut by 4 bases, the J end by 3 bases, with 14 bases between. Written as DNA, the CDR3 is TGTGCCAGCAGCCAAGAGCCTAGCAACTACGAGCAGTACTTC. This encodes CASSQEPSNYEQYF.

The J gene is TRBJ2-7, the V gene TRBV28; 8 nucleotides align to TRBD2. Trimming took 2 bases from V and 2 from J; bases not matched to a gene: 5. The CDR3 has 15 amino acids. The germline V gene encodes CDR1 MDHEN and CDR2 SYDVKM. CDR3 loop: CASSLRAGVTYEQYF. The CDR3 DNA follows: TGTGCCAGCAGTTTAAGAGCGGGAGTGACCTACGAGCAGTACTTC.

V usage is TRBV6-1 and J usage is TRBJ2-2; 9 nucleotides align to TRBD1. Germline V gene lookup returns CDR1 MNHNS and CDR2 SASEGT. V gave up 7 bases and J gave up 3 bases; unmatched junction bases: 6. The CDR3 contains 15 residues. In DNA, the CDR3 is TGTGCCAGCACTGCCGGGACAGGGTACACCGGGGAGCTGTTTTTT. It encodes CASTAGTGYTGELFF.

The gene calls are TRBV4-1 and TRBJ2-7; maybe TRBD2 (6 bases). Trimming left V 3 bases short and J 3 bases short, with 9 bases between. The CDR3 has 13 amino acids. Germline V gene lookup returns CDR1 MGHRA and CDR2 YSYEKL. The CDR3 sequence is CASSQREDYEQYF. In DNA, the CDR3 is TGCGCCAGCAGCCAGAGGGAGGACTACGAGCAGTACTTC.

The chain carries TRBV5-1 and TRBJ2-7; the D is unclear. The ends were cut back, 4 bases at V and 2 bases at J, with 13 bases in the middle. Germline V CDR1 and CDR2: SGHRS, YFSETQ. CDR3 length: 14 amino acids. The CDR3 reads CASSRVSRTYEQYF. In nucleotides, the CDR3 is TGCGCCAGCAGCAGGGTTTCTCGGACCTACGAGCAGTACTTC.

The J gene is TRBJ2-1, the V gene TRBV2, with D perhaps TRBD2 (5 bases). The length of the CDR3 is 14 residues. The germline CDR1 and CDR2 sequences are SNHLY and FYNNEI. The germline V and J ends were trimmed by 6 bases and 6 bases, with 15 bases remaining between them. The CDR3 sequence: CASRRSAAGNEQFF. The DNA for the CDR3 is TGTGCCAGCAGGCGATCCGCTGCGGGCAATGAGCAGTTCTTC.

This clone was seen once. The junction and the germline gene differ at one end; a read error may be behind it. The V gene is TRBV19, the J gene TRBJ1-2; tentative D call: TRBD1 (5 bases). This CDR3 contains 13 residues. Germline CDR1 LNHDA, CDR2 SQIVND (reference sequence). The CDR3 spells CASSIIRDYGYTF. The CDR3 DNA reads as TGTGCCAGTAGTATAATCCGGGACTACGGCTACACCTTC.

The CDR3 bases are TGTGCCAGCAGCTTAGGTGGGACAGTTATAGTATATGGCTACACCTTC. Translating gives CASSLGGTVIVYGYTF. This chain joins TRBV7-2 and TRBJ1-2, with 7 positions matching TRBD1. V lost 1 base and J lost 5; bases outside the gene matches: 10. Germline CDR1 and CDR2: SGHTA and FQGNSA. The CDR3 consists of 16 residues.

This chain uses TRBV7-2 with TRBJ2-7, with a possible D match to TRBD1 (5 bases). Germline V gene sequence: CDR1 SGHTA, CDR2 FQGNSA. CDR3 length equals 13 residues. The V end was cut by 7 bases, the J end by 6 bases, with 16 bases between. Written as DNA, the CDR3 is TGTGCCAGCACCCGAATTAGGGGTGCCGAGCAGTACTTC. This translates into CASTRIRGAEQYF.

This rearrangement joins TRBV5-1 to TRBJ1-3; D is unresolved. This CDR3 is 13 amino acids long. The germline V and J ends were trimmed by 5 bases and 2 bases, with 8 bases remaining between them. CDR1 is SGHRS, CDR2 YFSETQ, per germline. CDR3: CASRGVPGNTIYF. The CDR3 region has the DNA TGCGCCAGCAGGGGTGTTCCTGGAAACACCATATATTTT.

This CDR3 reads CASRQTSGRYGTQYF. CDR3 in DNA: TGTGCCAGCAGACAAACTAGCGGGAGGTATGGGACCCAGTACTTC. The chain uses TRBV7-7 and TRBJ2-5, with 12 bases aligning to TRBD2. The germline V gene encodes CDR1 SSHAT and CDR2 FNYEAQ (reference sequence). V dropped 6 bases and J dropped 7; count of bases not matched to a gene: 9. CDR3 size: 15 residues.

CDR3 nucleotides: TGTGCCAGCAGTTCGGCCCGGGGGGGGAGGGAGCAGTTCTTC. Translating it yields CASSSARGGREQFF. This chain links TRBV7-2 with TRBJ2-1, with TRBD2 identical over 8 bases. V lost 6 bases to trimming and J lost 10 bases; unmatched junction nucleotides: 11. Looked up from germline, CDR1 is SGHTA and CDR2 is FQGNSA. The CDR3 consists of 14 residues.

The gene calls are TRBV4-2 and TRBJ1-5, with D hard to call. The CDR3 loop spans 13 amino acids. Germline values: CDR1 LGHNA, CDR2 YNFKEQ. V was pared by 0 bases and J by 5 bases, with 5 bases between. The DNA of the CDR3 is TGTGCCAGCAGCCAAGAGGGAGATCAGCCCCAGCATTTT. Translating gives CASSQEGDQPQHF.

This chain joins TRBV7-9 and TRBJ2-2; D is ambiguous. The CDR3 sequence is 12 residues long. The germline V gene has CDR1 SEHNR and CDR2 FQNEAQ (reference sequence). V gave up 10 bases and J gave up 4 bases, with 10 bases separating them. CDR3 coding DNA: TGTGCCACCCCCGTGATCACCGGGGAGCTGTTTTTT. Translation gives CATPVITGELFF.

V is TRBV28 and J is TRBJ2-7; tentative D call: TRBD2 (5 bases). The CDR3 spans 14 residues. The V end was cut by 1 base, the J end by 4 bases, with 11 bases between. Germline assignment: CDR1 MDHEN and CDR2 SYDVKM. The DNA for the CDR3 is TGTGCCAGCAGTTTATCTAGCTGGTCATACGAGCAGTACTTC. This gives the protein CASSLSSWSYEQYF.

CDR3 coding DNA: TGTGCCAGTAGTAACAGGGCGTACGAGCAGTACTTC. Translating it yields CASSNRAYEQYF. The chain is built from TRBV19 and TRBJ2-7; TRBD1 might be the D (6 bases). V lost 4 bases, J lost 4 bases, and 8 bases lay in between. There are 12 residues in the CDR3. Germline CDR1 reads LNHDA; CDR2 reads SQIVND (reference sequence).

This clone was detected a few times. This sequence joins TRBV6-5 and TRBJ1-3; D gene unclear. CDR1 MNHEY and CDR2 SVGAGI come from the germline V gene. Trimming stripped 11 bases from V and 3 bases from J, with 17 bases between. The CDR3 has 14 amino acids. CDR3 protein: CAASSSANGNTIYF. The CDR3 DNA reads as TGTGCCGCCAGCTCTTCTGCTAATGGAAACACCATATATTTT.

The chain combines TRBV19 with TRBJ2-2; maybe TRBD2 (5 bases). Germline loops: CDR1 LNHDA, CDR2 SQIVND (reference sequence). The length of the CDR3 is 15 residues. V lost 3 bases and J lost 4, with 12 bases in between. The CDR3 reads CASSMTGIGTGELFF. In DNA form, the CDR3 reads TGTGCCAGTAGTATGACGGGAATAGGCACCGGGGAGCTGTTTTTT.

This sequence joins TRBV27 and TRBJ2-5; TRBD2 agrees at 7 bases. CDR3 length: 15 amino acids. Germline V gives CDR1 MNHEY, CDR2 SMNVEV (reference sequence). V gave up 5 bases and J gave up 11 bases; unmatched junction bases: 17. In DNA, the CDR3 is TGTGCCAGCAGTCAGACCGGGACTATTCAAGAACGGCAGTACTTC. Translating it yields CASSQTGTIQERQYF.

On this clone: The sample has other DNA sequences that encode this CDR3 too. CDR3 in amino acids: CASSLPGLAGVYEQYF. In nucleotides, the CDR3 is TGTGCCAGCAGTCTACCGGGACTAGCGGGAGTCTACGAGCAGTACTTC. The gene calls are TRBV28 and TRBJ2-7; 14 nucleotides match TRBD2. J was trimmed by 3 bases and V by 5 bases; bases with no gene match: 6. Germline lookup yields CDR1 MDHEN and CDR2 SYDVKM. This CDR3 region has 16 residues.

This chain links TRBV6-6 with TRBJ1-3, with 8 nucleotides matching TRBD1. Germline loops: CDR1 MNHNY, CDR2 SVGAGI (reference sequence). The CDR3 sequence is 16 residues long. V shed 3 bases, J shed 2 bases, and the junction held 6 bases outside the gene matches. DNA for the CDR3: TGTGCCAGCAGTTATGGGATGGACAGGGCTGGAAACACCATATATTTT. This translates into CASSYGMDRAGNTIYF.

Turning to this clone: Other DNA sequences from this sample encode an identical CDR3 as well. This sequence joins TRBV29-1 and TRBJ1-4, with D tentatively TRBD1 (6 bases). Germline V gene lookup returns CDR1 SQVTM and CDR2 ANQGSEA. The length of the CDR3 is 13 residues. The V gene lost 6 bases and the J gene lost 2 bases, with 10 bases spanning the gap. The CDR3 DNA reads TGCAGCGTCCGGACAGCGACTAATGAAAAACTGTTTTTT. Amino acid sequence: CSVRTATNEKLFF.